Each of the 20 T cell receptor beta chains below was sequenced from the same sample in a study of regulatory T cells in long-lasting Graves disease. As for time point: persistent/refractory GD, antithyroid drugs over 5 years with positive TRAb. Extracted RNA from PBMCs served as the source of the TCR library. Construction of TCR beta libraries relied on iRepertoire HTBI primers and on Arm-PCR targeting CDR3 regions. TCRdb independently ran MiXCR on the multiplex PCR reads; one entry per CDR3 protein. The sample lists approximately 400,000 distinct CDR3 sequences; 20% were seen once. The material sequenced was peripheral blood mononuclear cells (PBMCs), taken when the disease was refractory, from a patient treated with antithyroid drugs. These receptors were taken from a female donor with Graves disease.

This clonotype was seen a few times. The V call is TRBV6-1, the J call TRBJ2-2; 10 bases align to TRBD2. Germline V gene data show CDR1 as MNHNS and CDR2 as SASEGT. Losses at the gene ends were 5 bases for V and 5 bases for J; bases not matched to a gene: 8. This CDR3 is built from 16 residues. The CDR3 sequence: CASSPSSGSGTGELFF. Written as DNA, the CDR3 is TGTGCCAGCAGTCCTTCTAGCGGGAGTGGGACCGGGGAGCTGTTTTTT.

This clonotype was observed at least ten times. V gene TRBV20-1 combines with J gene TRBJ2-5; perhaps TRBD2 as D (5 bases). The V end lost 6 bases, the J end lost 4 bases, and 12 bases lay between the germline ends. The CDR3 loop spans 12 amino acids. Germline V gene sequence: CDR1 DFQATT, CDR2 SNEGSKA (reference sequence). The CDR3 region is CSASGGTETQYF. CDR3 sequence (DNA): TGCAGTGCCAGTGGAGGTACAGAGACCCAGTACTTC.

This chain uses TRBV5-1 with TRBJ2-1; possible D gene TRBD1, 6 bases. Germline V gene data show CDR1 as SGHRS and CDR2 as YFSETQ. V shed 4 bases and J shed 6 bases, with 11 bases lying between them. The CDR3 length is 13 residues. The CDR3 spells CASSAGQTNEQFF. DNA for the CDR3: TGCGCCAGCAGCGCTGGACAGACCAATGAGCAGTTCTTC.

The chain joins TRBV2 to TRBJ1-6; no clear D gene. Germline V lookup: CDR1 SNHLY, CDR2 FYNNEI. This CDR3 has 12 amino acids. V dropped 7 bases and J dropped 10 bases, with 11 bases sitting between them. CDR3 nucleotides: TGTGCCAGCAATCCGGGGAACTCACCCCTCCACTTT. Its protein is CASNPGNSPLHF.

This clonotype was counted at least ten times. V usage is TRBV7-2 and J usage is TRBJ2-2; D is undetermined. Trimming took 1 base from V and 8 from J, leaving 11 bases between them. The CDR3 is made up of 14 amino acids. Germline V gene data show CDR1 as SGHTA and CDR2 as FQGNSA. For the CDR3, the DNA is TGTGCCAGCAGCTTAGGGCCCCAGTCAGGGGAGCTGTTTTTT. It is translated as CASSLGPQSGELFF.

J is TRBJ1-1 and V is TRBV7-9, with 7 bases that match TRBD1. The CDR3 extends over 19 amino acids. The V and J ends lost 4 bases and 3 bases, in that order; junction bases with no gene match: 20. Germline V gene sequence: CDR1 SEHNR, CDR2 FQNEAQ (reference sequence). The CDR3 here is CASSSVELDPGGKYTEAFF. The CDR3 DNA reads TGTGCCAGCAGCTCGGTAGAACTAGACCCAGGGGGGAAGTACACTGAAGCTTTCTTT.

This clonotype came up a few times. The CDR3 spells CAWSRGGGQPQHF. In DNA, the CDR3 is TGTGCCTGGAGTAGAGGGGGTGGCCAGCCCCAGCATTTT. This chain links TRBV30 with TRBJ1-5; tentatively, D is TRBD1 (6 bases). The length of the CDR3 is 13 residues. The germline CDR1 and CDR2 sequences are GTSNPN and SVGIG (reference sequence). V lost 2 bases, J lost 7 bases, and 12 bases lay in between.

This CDR3 is CSVQGRLAKNIQYF. The CDR3 nucleotides read TGCAGCGTTCAGGGAAGACTTGCCAAAAACATTCAGTACTTC. This sequence joins TRBV29-1 and TRBJ2-4; D possibly corresponds to TRBD1 (5 bases). V was pared by 5 bases and J by 1 base, with 12 bases between. Germline V CDR1 and CDR2: SQVTM, ANQGSEA. The length of the CDR3 is 14 residues.

CDR3 nucleotide sequence: TGTGCCAGCAGTTTCGGCGGGACTCTTACCCAAGATACGCAGTATTTT. This sequence encodes CASSFGGTLTQDTQYF. The rearrangement links TRBV12-3 or TRBV12-4 to TRBJ2-3; possible D gene TRBD2, 6 bases. The germline V and J ends were trimmed by 3 bases and 5 bases, with 18 bases remaining between them. The CDR3 is made up of 16 amino acids.

This chain links TRBV5-1 with TRBJ2-5, with 8 bases that match TRBD1. CDR1 and CDR2 from the germline V gene are SGHRS and YFSETQ. This CDR3 is built from 17 residues. The ends lost 5 bases at V and 3 bases at J; junction bases unmatched: 15. The CDR3 DNA reads as TGCGCCAGCAGTCGCCCCCCGGGACAGGCACTCGAAGAGACCCAGTACTTC. Its translation is CASSRPPGQALEETQYF. Full variable domain (rest looked up from reference TRBV5-1 and TRBJ2-5): KAGVTQTPRYLIKTRGQQVTLSCSPISGHRSVSWYQQTPGQGLQFLFEYFSETQRNKGNFPGRFSGRQFSNSRSEMNVSTLELGDSALYLCASSRPPGQALEETQYFGPGTRLLVL.

This clonotype was recorded many times. The chain has TRBV4-1 and TRBJ2-7; no reliable D call. Germline-derived CDR1 and CDR2 are MGHRA and YSYEKL. CDR3 length: 14 residues. V shed 4 bases and J shed 2 bases, with 12 bases lying between them. CDR3 DNA sequence: TGCGCCAGCAGCCCAGGACGGACGGCCTACGAGCAGTACTTC. It yields the protein CASSPGRTAYEQYF.

CDR3 sequence: CSVRADTQYF. CDR3 sequence (DNA): TGCAGCGTTCGTGCGGATACGCAGTATTTT. The chain joins TRBV29-1 to TRBJ2-3; no definite D call. Deletions cut 5 bases from V and 6 bases from J, with 6 bases between. This CDR3 has 10 residues. Germline lookup yields CDR1 SQVTM and CDR2 ANQGSEA.

This clonotype was observed many times. The chain links TRBV28 to TRBJ2-5; TRBD1 aligns across 8 bases. From germline, CDR1 is MDHEN and CDR2 SYDVKM. The CDR3 spans 15 residues. With 5 bases clipped from V and 4 bases from J, the junction kept 9 bases outside the gene matches. The CDR3 DNA reads as TGTGCCAGCAGTCCTCAGGGGGCTCTAGCAGAGACCCAGTACTTC. Protein product: CASSPQGALAETQYF.

The chain uses TRBV29-1 and TRBJ1-2, with TRBD1 matching over 9 bases. This CDR3 spans 16 amino acids. The V and J ends lost 5 bases and 0 bases, in that order; junction bases with no gene match: 10. CDR1 SQVTM and CDR2 ANQGSEA come from the germline V gene. CDR3 amino acids: CSVSGQGELTNYGYTF. CDR3 coding DNA: TGCAGCGTTTCGGGACAGGGAGAACTGACTAACTATGGCTACACCTTC.

The chain uses TRBV2 and TRBJ2-3; 10 bases align to TRBD1. Per germline, CDR1 SNHLY and CDR2 FYNNEI. CDR3 size: 16 residues. V lost 5 bases, J lost 2 bases, and 7 bases stayed unmatched. The DNA for the CDR3 is TGTGCCAGCAGTCTCCGTGGGACAGGGGACACAGATACGCAGTATTTT. It codes for CASSLRGTGDTDTQYF.

The CDR3 DNA follows: TGTGCCAGCAGCTCGGACGGGGGGCCGAGGGAGCAGTACTTC. Its protein is CASSSDGGPREQYF. The V call is TRBV5-8, the J call TRBJ2-7; D is possibly TRBD2 (7 bases). This CDR3 has 14 residues. Trimming left V 3 bases short and J 7 bases short, with 17 bases between. From germline, CDR1 is SGHTS and CDR2 YDEGEE.

This clonotype was picked up a small number of times. This chain links TRBV19 with TRBJ1-5; TRBD1 might be the D (6 bases). Trimming left V 2 bases short and J 6 bases short, with 14 bases between. Germline V gene data show CDR1 as LNHDA and CDR2 as SQIVND (reference sequence). The length of the CDR3 is 15 residues. The CDR3 DNA reads TGTGCCAGTAGTATATTGAAGCAGGGGTTTCAGCCCCAGCATTTT. Protein product: CASSILKQGFQPQHF.

This clonotype was picked up many times. The J gene is TRBJ1-4, the V gene TRBV5-1; D might be TRBD1 (5 bases). Germline V gene lookup returns CDR1 SGHRS and CDR2 YFSETQ. V was cut by 4 bases and J by 6 bases, with 10 bases left in between. This CDR3 contains 13 residues. CDR3 bases: TGCGCCAGCAGCCCGGGAGGGGATGAAAAACTGTTTTTT. Translation: CASSPGGDEKLFF. Based on the CDR3 plus reference TRBV5-1 and TRBJ1-4, the full variable domain is KAGVTQTPRYLIKTRGQQVTLSCSPISGHRSVSWYQQTPGQGLQFLFEYFSETQRNKGNFPGRFSGRQFSNSRSEMNVSTLELGDSALYLCASSPGGDEKLFFGSGTQLSVL.

This clonotype was seen repeatedly, ten times or more. J is TRBJ2-5 and V is TRBV6-1; tentative D call: TRBD1 (5 bases). Looked up from germline, CDR1 is MNHNS and CDR2 is SASEGT. The CDR3 totals 14 residues. Trimming stripped 5 bases from V and 0 bases from J, with 10 bases between. CDR3 region: CASSHTGDQETQYF. DNA of the CDR3: TGTGCCAGCAGTCATACAGGAGACCAAGAGACCCAGTACTTC.

In regard to this clonotype: This may arise from a read error, as a much more abundant clone is one base away. The rearrangement joins TRBV7-3 to TRBJ2-2; 7 nucleotides match TRBD2. CDR1 and CDR2 (germline): SGHTA, FQGTGA. The CDR3 covers 18 residues. With V trimmed by 5 bases and J by 4 bases, 16 bases remained unmatched. The CDR3 nucleotides read TGTGCCAGCAGCCTCCTTTCCTTGGCGGGAGATTTCACCGGGGAGCTGTTTTTT. Translation gives CASSLLSLAGDFTGELFF.